The 9 T cell receptor beta chains presented below share a single source sample, sequenced in a study of beta chain features in type 1 diabetes. The investigators reverse transcribed all of the isolated RNA, so they sequenced expressed TCRB transcripts. Clones were read by immunoSEQ multiplex PCR, and TCRdb kept only the in-frame ones, dropping some. The sample holds some 150,000 clones, about 10% seen once. Sequences were obtained from naive CD4+ T cells from blood. The receptors come from a man aged 18 to 35 in good health.

This clone appeared a few times. V gene TRBV30 combines with J gene TRBJ2-7; tentative D call: TRBD2 (6 bases). Germline CDR1 is GTSNPN and CDR2 is SVGIG (reference sequence). V lost 0 bases and J lost 4, with 16 bases in between. CDR3 size: 15 residues. This CDR3 reads CAWSVRGRREYEQYF. CDR3 sequence (DNA): TGTGCCTGGAGTGTACGGGGCAGGAGGGAATACGAGCAGTACTTC.

The CDR3 coding sequence is TGTGCCAGCAGCGCCATGACAGGGCCCTCCTACGAGCAGTACTTC. This sequence encodes CASSAMTGPSYEQYF. The chain employs TRBV7-2 and TRBJ2-7, with 7 bases lining up with TRBD1. V dropped 5 bases and J dropped 0; count of bases not matched to a gene: 7. CDR3 length: 15 amino acids. The germline gives CDR1 SGHTA, CDR2 FQGNSA.

A few counts support this clone. V is TRBV4-3 and J is TRBJ1-4; the D gene is possibly TRBD1 (6 bases). V shed 0 bases and J shed 4 bases, with 15 bases lying between them. In germline, CDR1 is LGHNA, CDR2 YSLEER. This CDR3 contains 17 residues. CDR3 in amino acids: CASSQDYFGTLNEKLFF. CDR3 bases: TGCGCCAGCAGCCAAGATTATTTTGGGACACTTAATGAAAAACTGTTTTTT.

This clone was counted a few times. The sample contains more than one DNA sequence encoding this CDR3. This sequence joins TRBV9 and TRBJ2-5, with D maybe TRBD2 (5 bases). This CDR3 comprises 14 residues. Trimming cost V 0 bases and J 2 bases, with 8 bases left between them. CDR1 and CDR2 from the germline V gene are SGDLS and YYNGEE. The CDR3 sequence is CASSVAGGQETQYF. The CDR3 DNA sequence: TGTGCCAGCAGCGTAGCGGGCGGGCAAGAGACCCAGTACTTC.

This clone came up a few times. This rearrangement joins TRBV7-2 to TRBJ2-3, with TRBD2 matching 7 bases. Germline CDR1 is SGHTA and CDR2 is FQGNSA. The length of the CDR3 is 14 residues. V lost 6 bases and J lost 5; bases outside the gene matches: 8. The CDR3 DNA is TGTGCCAGCAGGTTCTTAAGCGGGGAAGATACGCAGTATTTT. Translated, it gives CASRFLSGEDTQYF.

This clone appeared a few times. V is TRBV2 and J is TRBJ2-1, with 10 positions matching TRBD2. This CDR3 region has 16 residues. Germline CDR1 is SNHLY and CDR2 is FYNNEI. V lost 5 bases to trimming and J lost 0 bases; unmatched junction nucleotides: 4. The CDR3 nucleotides read TGTGCCAGCAGTAAACGACTAGCGGGCTCCTACAATGAGCAGTTCTTC. Residues: CASSKRLAGSYNEQFF.

This clone occurred a few times. The chain links TRBV4-3 to TRBJ2-3, with TRBD1 matching over 9 bases. CDR3 length: 16 amino acids. CDR1 is LGHNA, CDR2 YSLEER, per germline. V dropped 1 base and J dropped 2; count of bases not matched to a gene: 4. CDR3 protein: CASSQGRTGATDTQYF. DNA of the CDR3: TGCGCCAGCAGCCAAGGACGGACAGGGGCCACAGATACGCAGTATTTT.

The chain combines TRBV5-5 with TRBJ2-7; 11 bases line up with TRBD2. Germline-derived CDR1 and CDR2 are SGHKS and YYEKEE (reference sequence). The CDR3 has 15 amino acids. J lost 1 base, V lost 4 bases, and 4 bases had no gene match. The CDR3 spells CASSRGTSGSYEQYF. In nucleotides, the CDR3 is TGTGCCAGCAGCCGCGGGACTAGCGGATCCTACGAGCAGTACTTC. Together with reference TRBV5-5 and TRBJ2-7, the CDR3 gives the full variable domain: DAGVTQSPTHLIKTRGQQVTLRCSPISGHKSVSWYQQVLGQGPQFIFQYYEKEERGRGNFPDRFSARQFPNYSSELNVNALLLGDSALYLCASSRGTSGSYEQYFGPGTRLTVT.

In its sample, this clone was seen a few times. The rearrangement links TRBV2 to TRBJ1-5; a possible D gene is TRBD1 (6 bases). The ends were cut back, 6 bases at V and 6 bases at J, with 15 bases in the middle. Germline V gene sequence: CDR1 SNHLY, CDR2 FYNNEI. The CDR3 spans 14 residues. The CDR3 bases are TGTGCCAGCAGGTTTACAGGGCTGGGTCAGCCCCAGCATTTT. It encodes CASRFTGLGQPQHF.